One sample yielded the 24 T cell receptor beta chains listed below, sequenced in a study of regulatory T cells in long-lasting Graves disease. Indicated time point: newly diagnosed GD, antithyroid drugs for less than 3 months. PBMCs were the source of the RNA used for TCR sequencing. Relying on iRepertoire HTBI primers and Arm-PCR of CDR3 regions, the team built TCR beta libraries. Each CDR3 protein gets one entry after TCRdb re-called the multiplex PCR reads with MiXCR. The sample comprises 200,000 to 250,000 distinct CDR3 sequences, roughly a fifth of which are singletons, and about 11% rests with the top ten. These data were likewise used in another study, on T cells in Graves' hyperthyroidism and ophthalmopathy.

Material: peripheral blood mononuclear cells (PBMCs), obtained at new diagnosis, from a patient treated with antithyroid drugs. These receptors all come from a woman aged 25 to 39 with Graves disease.

In this sample, this clonotype turned up many times. The chain combines TRBV7-2 with TRBJ2-3; the match to TRBD2 covers 8 bases. Germline trimming cut 3 bases from V and 3 bases from J; bases unmatched to any gene: 2. This CDR3 spans 14 amino acids. Germline V gene data show CDR1 as SGHTA and CDR2 as FQGNSA. The CDR3 DNA reads as TGTGCCAGCAGCTTCAGCGGGAGTACAGATACGCAGTATTTT. As protein: CASSFSGSTDTQYF.

V gene TRBV7-3 combines with J gene TRBJ2-7; 10 bases fit TRBD2. The germline V gene has CDR1 SGHTA and CDR2 FQGTGA. With 5 bases clipped from V and 4 bases from J, the junction kept 8 bases outside the gene matches. The CDR3 length is 15 residues. CDR3 sequence reads: CASSVPSGSEYEQYF. The CDR3 region has the DNA TGTGCCAGCAGCGTCCCTAGCGGGAGCGAATACGAGCAGTACTTC.

This clonotype has a count of ten or more. The CDR3 DNA follows: TGTGCCAGCACCATTGGGACAGGGGAAAAACTGTTTTTT. Translation gives CASTIGTGEKLFF. The V call is TRBV28, the J call TRBJ1-4; 9 bases are a match to TRBD1. CDR3 length: 13 amino acids. The ends lost 7 bases at V and 8 bases at J; junction bases unmatched: 5. Germline CDR1 reads MDHEN; CDR2 reads SYDVKM.

About this clonotype itself: A much larger clone is a single base away; this may be a read error. This chain uses TRBV5-5 with TRBJ2-1; 8 bases line up with TRBD2. Germline CDR1 SGHKS, CDR2 YYEKEE (reference sequence). This CDR3 region has 11 residues. Here the CDR3 DNA reads TGCGCCAGCAGCGGGGGTAGTGAGCAGTTCTTC. It encodes CASSGGSEQFF.

This chain uses TRBV4-1 with TRBJ2-3, with 9 bases fitting TRBD2. This CDR3 spans 15 amino acids. CDR1 is MGHRA and CDR2 is YSYEKL in the germline V gene. With 6 bases clipped from V and 6 bases from J, the junction kept 10 bases outside the gene matches. CDR3 bases: TGCGCCAGCAGGGTCCTAGCGGGGCGGCCGGATACGCAGTATTTT. The encoded protein is CASRVLAGRPDTQYF.

This clonotype was recorded at least ten times. V and J are TRBV19 and TRBJ2-5; D may be TRBD1 (6 bases). CDR1 LNHDA and CDR2 SQIVND come from the germline V gene (reference sequence). V lost 7 bases and J lost 1, with 10 bases in between. This CDR3 is built from 13 residues. CDR3 residues: CASTGQFQETQYF. CDR3 DNA: TGTGCCAGTACAGGACAGTTCCAAGAGACCCAGTACTTC.

This clonotype was observed at least ten times. The chain joins TRBV28 to TRBJ2-1; possible D gene TRBD1, 6 bases. Germline V gene lookup returns CDR1 MDHEN and CDR2 SYDVKM. V was pared by 5 bases and J by 10 bases, with 15 bases between. The CDR3 loop spans 13 amino acids. CDR3 amino acids: CASSPQGISEQFF. Written as DNA, the CDR3 is TGTGCCAGCAGTCCACAGGGTATCAGCGAGCAGTTCTTC.

This clonotype has a count of ten or more. The chain combines TRBV20-1 with TRBJ1-2; perhaps TRBD1 as D (5 bases). The length of the CDR3 is 12 residues. Looked up from germline, CDR1 is DFQATT and CDR2 is SNEGSKA (reference sequence). Trimming removed 6 bases at V and 5 bases at J, with 13 bases between. Here the CDR3 reads CSAGDGPYGYTF. DNA of the CDR3: TGCAGTGCAGGGGACGGACCGTATGGCTACACCTTC.

The V gene is TRBV4-1, the J gene TRBJ1-1, with unresolved D. Per the germline V gene, CDR1 is MGHRA and CDR2 is YSYEKL. This CDR3 region has 17 residues. The V gene lost 4 bases and the J gene lost 6 bases, with 24 bases spanning the gap. The DNA of the CDR3 is TGCGCCAGCAGCCTTAGCCGGGCCGTAAAGGCAGACCCTGAAGCTTTCTTT. Amino acids: CASSLSRAVKADPEAFF.

This clonotype was seen many times. The chain uses TRBV12-3 or TRBV12-4 and TRBJ2-2; TRBD1 is a possible D gene (5 bases). CDR3 length: 14 amino acids. V lost 4 bases and J 2 bases, leaving 8 bases between the germline ends. CDR3 region: CASSYQGNTGELFF. CDR3 nucleotide sequence: TGTGCCAGCAGTTATCAGGGAAACACCGGGGAGCTGTTTTTT.

Remarks on this clonotype: With a far larger clone one base away, a read error is the likely cause. Written as DNA, the CDR3 is TGTGCCAGCAGTTCCCCGGGACGGTCCTACGAGCAGTACTTC. The encoded protein is CASSSPGRSYEQYF. The chain carries TRBV6-9 and TRBJ2-7; D is possibly TRBD1 or TRBD2 (5 bases each). This CDR3 contains 14 residues. Trimming shortened V by 4 bases and J by 1 base, and 11 bases separated the two germline ends. In germline, CDR1 is MNHGY, CDR2 SVAAGI.

This clonotype was counted ten times or more. The V and J genes are TRBV9 and TRBJ1-5; the match to TRBD1 covers 7 bases. The CDR3 extends over 14 amino acids. CDR1 is SGDLS and CDR2 is YYNGEE in the germline V gene. Trimming cost V 4 bases and J 6 bases; bases outside gene matches: 7. This CDR3 is CASSSDRASQPQHF. The CDR3 region has the DNA TGTGCCAGCAGCTCCGACAGGGCGAGTCAGCCCCAGCATTTT.

This clonotype was seen many times. The chain has TRBV2 and TRBJ2-2, with 14 bases fitting TRBD2. V lost 7 bases, J lost 0 bases, and 4 bases stayed unmatched. The germline gives CDR1 SNHLY, CDR2 FYNNEI. CDR3 size: 17 residues. The CDR3 is CASTPTSGGANTGELFF. CDR3 sequence (DNA): TGTGCCAGCACCCCGACTAGCGGGGGGGCGAACACCGGGGAGCTGTTTTTT.

This clonotype was counted ten times or more. J is TRBJ2-2 and V is TRBV20-1; D call uncertain. V lost 2 bases to trimming and J lost 6 bases, with 4 bases between them. This CDR3 has 11 amino acids. CDR1 DFQATT and CDR2 SNEGSKA come from the germline V gene (reference sequence). The CDR3, as DNA: TGCAGTGCTAGAAACCCCGGGGAGCTGTTTTTT. Translated, it gives CSARNPGELFF.

This clonotype occurred many times. The rearrangement joins TRBV11-3 to TRBJ1-4; weak D call: TRBD1 (6 bases). The CDR3 totals 17 residues. Germline loops: CDR1 SGHNT, CDR2 YENEEA. The ends were cut back, 2 bases at V and 3 bases at J, with 16 bases in the middle. The CDR3, as DNA: TGTGCCAGCAGCTTACCCCCCGGGAGGGGGGCTAATGAAAAACTGTTTTTT. It encodes CASSLPPGRGANEKLFF.

This clonotype was seen a handful of times. The chain recombines TRBV11-2 with TRBJ1-2, with 7 bases identical to TRBD1. This CDR3 has 17 residues. Germline V CDR1 and CDR2: SGHAT, FQNNGV. J gave up 0 bases and V 4 bases, and 11 bases lay outside the gene matches. CDR3 in amino acids: CASSSPRDSKPNYGYTF. The CDR3 DNA follows: TGTGCCAGCAGCTCGCCCCGGGACAGTAAACCTAACTATGGCTACACCTTC.

This clonotype is medium-sized by share. The chain employs TRBV20-1 and TRBJ1-1; perhaps TRBD1 as D (5 bases). This CDR3 region has 16 residues. CDR1 and CDR2 from the germline V gene are DFQATT and SNEGSKA (reference sequence). Trimming pared 1 base from V and 1 base from J, leaving 16 bases between. CDR3 sequence reads: CSARGGIRGRNTEAFF. CDR3 DNA: TGCAGTGCTAGAGGGGGTATAAGGGGCAGGAACACTGAAGCTTTCTTT.

J is TRBJ2-5 and V is TRBV2; 13 bases line up with TRBD2. Germline CDR1 SNHLY, CDR2 FYNNEI. The CDR3 length is 16 residues. J was trimmed by 5 bases and V by 2 bases; bases with no gene match: 5. The CDR3 DNA follows: TGTGCCAGCAGTGAAAGACTAGCGGGAGGCCGGGAGACCCAGTACTTC. Protein: CASSERLAGGRETQYF.

Ten or more counts support this clonotype. The chain recombines TRBV20-1 with TRBJ2-5; TRBD1 matches 9 bases. CDR3 length: 15 residues. Trimming at V came to 5 bases and at J to 1 base, leaving 8 bases not matched to a gene. Germline values: CDR1 DFQATT, CDR2 SNEGSKA (reference sequence). CDR3 in DNA: TGCAGTGCTCAGCTCGGACAGGGGCCCCAAGAGACCCAGTACTTC. Residues: CSAQLGQGPQETQYF.

This clonotype showed up many times. The chain couples TRBV28 to TRBJ1-5; the D gene is possibly TRBD1 (6 bases). CDR1 and CDR2 from the germline V gene are MDHEN and SYDVKM. CDR3 length: 16 residues. V lost 2 bases and J 6 bases, leaving 17 bases between the germline ends. The CDR3 region has the DNA TGTGCCAGCAGTTTAGGTTCTAGAGCGGGGGCTCAGCCCCAGCATTTT. Protein product: CASSLGSRAGAQPQHF.

For this clonotype: Because it lacks the conserved phenylalanine or tryptophan at the end, this CDR3 is likely a read error. It is unclear where the CDR3 begins or ends on the DNA, so no DNA is shown, and the CDR3 is as TCRdb lists it. This chain links TRBV28 with TRBJ1-2. Germline-derived CDR1 and CDR2 are MDHEN and SYDVKM. Ends included, the CDR3 has 12 residues. The CDR3 here is CASRFRTNSFTV.

The chain carries TRBV2 and TRBJ2-5, with D perhaps matching TRBD2 (6 bases). Trimming pared 4 bases from V and 5 bases from J, leaving 11 bases between. Germline CDR1 is SNHLY and CDR2 is FYNNEI. This CDR3 has 13 residues. The CDR3 bases are TGTGCCAGCAGTGCGGGAGCATGGGAGACCCAGTACTTC. Protein: CASSAGAWETQYF.

The J gene is TRBJ1-6, the V gene TRBV3-1; maybe TRBD1 (6 bases). Germline V gene data show CDR1 as LGHDT and CDR2 as YNNKEL (reference sequence). The CDR3 length is 14 residues. The V end was cut by 4 bases, the J end by 7 bases, with 11 bases between. The CDR3 DNA sequence: TGTGCCAGCAGCCTCCGGGACACCAATTCACCCCTCCACTTT. This translates into CASSLRDTNSPLHF.

In its sample, this clonotype was seen many times. The chain couples TRBV28 to TRBJ1-4, with D tentatively TRBD1 (6 bases). The V end lost 0 bases, the J end lost 11 bases, and 13 bases lay between the germline ends. This CDR3 has 14 amino acids. Germline V CDR1 and CDR2: MDHEN, SYDVKM. The CDR3 nucleotides read TGTGCCAGCAGTTTATGGGGCAGAAGGGGGAAACTGTTTTTT. This encodes CASSLWGRRGKLFF.